The source of this T cell receptor (beta chain) is a study of blood T cell repertoires in COVID-19. In the study overall: In each case, the material was cDNA or gDNA derived from T cells, B-cell-depleted T cells, or PBMCs.

In the study's own analysis: Amplified reference gene primers provided the basis for estimating nucleated cell counts. Generated by immunoSEQ multiplex PCR, the TCRdb table keeps only in-frame clones and is missing some. The V and J calls and the clone size are those of that table, but D and trimming were determined from the DNA. In the table there are 200,000 or so clones, approximately 84% of which are singletons. V dropped 0 bases and J dropped 0 bases, with 9 bases sitting between them. This CDR3 comprises 16 residues. Germline CDR1 and CDR2: SGDLS and YYNGEE. This clone was found once. This TCR was recovered from a human donor with acute or convalescent COVID-19. The donor label of this sample is uncertain. Sequencing was performed on peripheral blood. The chain has TRBV9 and TRBJ1-4; unclear D gene. In nucleotides, the CDR3 is TGTGCCAGCAGCGTAGGAGGGAGTGCAACTAATGAAAAACTGTTTTTT. Residues: CASSVGGSATNEKLFF.